Listed below are T cell receptor beta chains from one sample, sequenced in a study of control samples from healthy donors and cancer patients. Sequenced by immunoSEQ multiplex PCR; TCRdb stores in-frame clones only, minus some. The sample contains about 130,000 clones, over 80% of which appear only once. The sequenced sample consisted of PBMCs. These receptors originate from an elderly man with head and neck cancer. The CDR3 runs from the conserved cysteine through the conserved F or W. D genes are given only for firm matches. Size values are once, few and many counts, or a class for expanded clones, and some rows have none.

size | D | J | V | CDR3 | DNA
NA | NA | TRBJ2-7 | TRBV6-2/TRBV6-3 | CASIPASSSYEQYF | TGTGCCAGCATCCCGGCTAGCTCCTCCTACGAGCAGTACTTC
NA | TRBD2 | TRBJ2-1 | TRBV15 | CATSSPSGSSLYRPYNEQFF | TGTGCCACCAGCAGCCCTAGCGGGAGTTCTTTATATCGACCCTACAATGAGCAGTTCTTC
NA | NA | TRBJ1-3 | TRBV6-5 | CASSRGIGNTIYF | TGTGCCAGCAGCCGAGGGATCGGAAACACCATATATTTT
NA | TRBD2 | TRBJ2-2 | TRBV6-2/TRBV6-3 | CASSYGLVGTGELFF | TGTGCCAGCAGTTACGGACTAGTTGGCACCGGGGAGCTGTTTTTT
once | NA | TRBJ1-3 | TRBV3-1/TRBV3-2 | CASSQDQGPRSGNTIYF | TGTGCCAGCAGCCAAGATCAGGGACCACGCTCTGGAAACACCATATATTTT
NA | TRBD2 | TRBJ2-1 | TRBV2 | CASQVERGGHEQFF | TGTGCCAGCCAGGTGGAGCGGGGGGGTCATGAGCAGTTCTTC
NA | NA | TRBJ1-2 | TRBV9 | CASSVERGLDYGYTF | TGTGCCAGCAGCGTAGAGAGGGGTTTGGACTATGGCTACACCTTC
NA | TRBD1 | TRBJ1-1 | TRBV15 | CATRQDRGSKAFF | TGTGCCACCCGCCAGGACAGGGGCTCGAAAGCTTTCTTT
NA | TRBD1 | TRBJ1-2 | TRBV6-6 | CASSYEDRGGFGYTF | TGTGCCAGCAGTTACGAGGACAGGGGGGGATTTGGCTACACCTTC
NA | TRBD1 | TRBJ2-7 | TRBV29-1 | CSVKRQGPHEQYF | TGCAGCGTTAAGAGACAGGGCCCGCACGAGCAGTACTTC
once | NA | TRBJ1-1 | TRBV27 | CATSRKVNTEAFF | TGTGCCACAAGTCGGAAGGTGAACACTGAAGCTTTCTTT
NA | TRBD2 | TRBJ2-1 | TRBV7-6 | CASSLGLAGGGSYNEQFF | TGTGCCAGCAGCCTGGGACTAGCGGGAGGCGGCTCCTACAATGAGCAGTTCTTC
few | TRBD1 | TRBJ1-1 | TRBV6-5 | CASSYSTGGMYTEAFF | TGTGCCAGCAGTTACTCGACAGGGGGCATGTACACTGAAGCTTTCTTT
NA | TRBD1 | TRBJ1-5 | TRBV5-1 | CASSLAGGDQPQHF | TGCGCCAGCAGCTTGGCAGGGGGGGATCAGCCCCAGCATTTT
NA | NA | TRBJ2-7 | TRBV5-6 | CAAGSLGNYEQYF | TGTGCCGCGGGGTCCCTAGGCAACTACGAGCAGTACTTC
once | NA | TRBJ1-2 | TRBV3-1/TRBV3-2 | CASSRTPRTYGYTF | TGTGCCAGCAGCCGGACGCCCCGCACATATGGCTACACCTTC
NA | NA | TRBJ1-6 | TRBV6-5 | CASSPGEGSNSPLHF | TGTGCCAGCAGTCCAGGGGAGGGATCGAATTCACCCCTCCACTTT
NA | TRBD2 | TRBJ2-2 | TRBV3-1/TRBV3-2 | CASSLPRGGADTGELFF | TGTGCCAGCAGCCTTCCCCGGGGGGGGGCCGACACCGGGGAGCTGTTTTTT
NA | TRBD2 | TRBJ2-5 | TRBV7-2 | CASSLGVSGGIGQTQYF | TGTGCCAGCAGCTTAGGGGTTAGCGGGGGGATTGGACAGACCCAGTACTTC
NA | NA | TRBJ1-4 | TRBV11-2 | CASSLGTSTNEKLFF | TGTGCCAGCAGCTTAGGGACATCAACTAATGAAAAACTGTTTTTT
few | NA | TRBJ2-7 | TRBV6-5 | CASSYSWRGDSYEQYF | TGTGCCAGCAGTTACTCGTGGAGGGGAGACTCGTACGAGCAGTACTTC
NA | NA | TRBJ1-1 | TRBV12-3/TRBV12-4 | CASSRNTEAFF | TGTGCCAGCAGTCGTAACACTGAAGCTTTCTTT
NA | TRBD1 | TRBJ1-1 | TRBV12-5 | CASGLGTGTGDTEAFF | TGTGCTAGTGGTTTGGGTACCGGGACAGGGGACACTGAAGCTTTCTTT
NA | TRBD1 | TRBJ1-3 | TRBV6-6 | CASRPTRQGAISFTF | TGTGCCAGCAGACCCACAAGACAGGGGGCGATCTCTTTCACCTTT
once | TRBD1 | TRBJ2-3 | TRBV13 | CASSPGTGNTDTQYF | TGTGCCAGCAGCCCTGGGACAGGCAACACAGATACGCAGTATTTT
NA | NA | TRBJ1-1 | TRBV5-4 | CASSDRTRDTEAFF | TGTGCCAGCAGCGACAGGACGAGGGACACTGAAGCTTTCTTT
few | TRBD1 | TRBJ1-5 | TRBV7-2 | CASSLQTGVDQPQHF | TGTGCCAGCAGCTTACAGACAGGGGTGGATCAGCCCCAGCATTTT
NA | NA | TRBJ1-5 | TRBV27 | CASSLVLGNQPQHF | TGTGCCAGCAGTTTGGTTTTAGGCAATCAGCCCCAGCATTTT
NA | NA | TRBJ1-1 | TRBV11-3 | CASSIQANTEAFF | TGTGCCAGCAGCATACAGGCGAACACTGAAGCTTTCTTT
NA | TRBD1 | TRBJ2-7 | TRBV18 | CASSAPGGRGEQYF | TGTGCCAGCTCTGCGCCAGGGGGCAGGGGCGAGCAGTACTTC
NA | TRBD1 | TRBJ2-7 | TRBV3-1/TRBV3-2 | CASSQDQQGFLEQYF | TGTGCCAGCAGCCAAGATCAACAGGGGTTCCTCGAGCAGTACTTC
NA | NA | TRBJ2-7 | TRBV6-5 | CASSYGQSYEQYF | TGTGCCAGCAGCTACGGACAGTCCTACGAGCAGTACTTC
NA | TRBD1 | TRBJ2-3 | TRBV6-5 | CASRGGGGSTDTQYF | TGTGCCAGCAGAGGGGGCGGCGGGAGCACAGATACGCAGTATTTT
NA | NA | TRBJ1-2 | TRBV5-1 | CASSRGPRDGYTF | TGCGCCAGCAGCCGGGGACCAAGGGATGGCTACACCTTC
NA | NA | TRBJ2-5 | TRBV5-1 | CASSPRGETVVTQYF | TGCGCCAGCAGCCCCCGAGGGGAGACGGTTGTGACCCAGTACTTC
NA | NA | TRBJ1-6 | TRBV7-8 | CASSVISERSPLHF | TGTGCCAGCAGCGTTATCTCAGAGAGATCACCCCTCCACTTT
NA | NA | TRBJ1-5 | TRBV6-5 | CASSTQGGQPQHF | TGTGCCAGCAGCACCCAGGGCGGTCAGCCCCAGCATTTT
NA | TRBD1 | TRBJ2-7 | TRBV6-1 | CASSAPGTGDPYEQYF | TGTGCCAGCAGTGCCCCCGGGACAGGGGACCCCTACGAGCAGTACTTC
NA | TRBD2 | TRBJ2-7 | TRBV4-1 | CASSQGLAGESYEQYF | TGCGCCAGCAGCCAAGGACTAGCGGGAGAATCCTACGAGCAGTACTTC
few | NA | TRBJ2-1 | TRBV3-1/TRBV3-2 | CASSPSRITYNEQFF | TGTGCCAGCAGCCCTTCCCGGATCACCTACAATGAGCAGTTCTTC
NA | NA | TRBJ1-1 | TRBV6-4 | CASRDSLNTEAFF | TGTGCCAGCAGGGACAGCCTGAACACTGAAGCTTTCTTT
once | NA | TRBJ2-1 | TRBV10-2 | CASSELSVINEQFF | TGCGCCAGCAGTGAGCTTAGCGTTATCAATGAGCAGTTCTTC
NA | TRBD1 | TRBJ2-7 | TRBV3-1/TRBV3-2 | CASSVDRGRTYEQYF | TGTGCCAGCAGCGTTGACAGGGGGAGGACATACGAGCAGTACTTC
NA | NA | TRBJ2-1 | TRBV21-1 | CASSPKKLAGAGEQFF | TGTGCCAGCAGCCCTAAAAAACTAGCGGGAGCCGGTGAGCAGTTCTTC
NA | TRBD2 | TRBJ2-5 | TRBV4-2 | CASSQGTSGGHQETQYF | TGTGCCAGCAGCCAAGGGACTAGCGGGGGCCACCAAGAGACCCAGTACTTC
NA | TRBD1 | TRBJ1-2 | TRBV18 | CASSRQEQGDGYTF | TGTGCCAGCTCCCGACAGGAGCAGGGGGATGGCTACACCTTC
NA | NA | TRBJ1-5 | TRBV15 | CATSGDSNQPQHF | TGTGCCACCAGTGGGGATAGCAATCAGCCCCAGCATTTT